Presented here are 9 T cell receptor beta chains from one specimen sequenced in a study of blood T cell repertoires in COVID-19. The table came from immunoSEQ multiplex PCR; TCRdb's copy has only in-frame clones and leaves some out. The sample comprises under 200,000 clones, roughly nine tenths of which are singletons, and roughly 21% rests with the top ten. Material for sequencing was peripheral blood. The receptors here all came from a man aged 55 to 70 with active or convalescent COVID-19.

CDR3: CASSTTGFGGNTIYF. The CDR3 DNA is TGTGCCAGTAGTACGACAGGGTTCGGCGGAAACACCATATATTTT. This chain links TRBV19 with TRBJ1-3; 7 bases line up with TRBD1. CDR3 length: 15 amino acids. CDR1 LNHDA and CDR2 SQIVND come from the germline V gene (reference sequence). The trim removed 4 bases at V and 4 bases at J, leaving 7 bases unmatched.

The rearrangement links TRBV9 to TRBJ1-2; D possibly corresponds to TRBD1 (6 bases). Trimming took off 0 bases at V and 0 bases at J, with 12 bases between the two ends. The CDR3 has 16 amino acids. Per germline, CDR1 SGDLS and CDR2 YYNGEE. The CDR3 region is CASSVVGGPANYGYTF. DNA of the CDR3: TGTGCCAGCAGCGTAGTAGGGGGACCAGCTAACTATGGCTACACCTTC.

A single count supports this clone. The chain links TRBV24-1 to TRBJ2-3, with 8 bases identical to TRBD1. The V and J ends lost 7 bases and 12 bases, in that order; junction bases with no gene match: 11. CDR3 length equals 13 residues. Per the germline V gene, CDR1 is KGHDR and CDR2 is SFDVKD. The CDR3: CATSLTGAKAQYF. The CDR3 DNA is TGTGCCACCAGCCTGACAGGGGCCAAGGCTCAGTATTTT.

V usage is TRBV29-1 and J usage is TRBJ1-1; D ambiguous. The length of the CDR3 is 13 residues. Germline V lookup: CDR1 SQVTM, CDR2 ANQGSEA. V was pared by 7 bases and J by 2 bases, with 14 bases between. The CDR3 sequence: CSALEGANTEAFF. The CDR3 DNA is TGCAGCGCTCTCGAGGGAGCCAACACTGAAGCTTTCTTT.

The V call is TRBV11-2, the J call TRBJ2-5, with 10 bases matching TRBD2. Looked up from germline, CDR1 is SGHAT and CDR2 is FQNNGV. CDR3 length: 17 residues. The J segment lost 5 bases and the V segment lost 5 bases, leaving 14 bases of the junction unmatched. In nucleotides, the CDR3 is TGTGCCAGCAGCCCCCGGATGAGCGGGGGGGCCTCGGAGACCCAGTACTTC. This sequence encodes CASSPRMSGGASETQYF.

The rearrangement links TRBV5-5 to TRBJ1-2; D not resolved. CDR3 length: 11 amino acids. V dropped 0 bases and J dropped 7 bases, with 4 bases sitting between them. From germline, CDR1 is SGHKS and CDR2 YYEKEE (reference sequence). The CDR3 DNA reads TGTGCCAGCAGCTTGGACGGTGGCTACACCTTC. Translating gives CASSLDGGYTF.

The V call is TRBV27, the J call TRBJ2-1, with 9 bases that match TRBD2. The CDR3 contains 17 residues. V was clipped by 5 bases and J by 3 bases; unmatched bases: 11. Germline lookup yields CDR1 MNHEY and CDR2 SMNVEV (reference sequence). CDR3 nucleotides: TGTGCCAGCAGTGCCCGCGGGGGGGCCCCTCTCTACAATGAGCAGTTCTTC. Translating gives CASSARGGAPLYNEQFF.

The chain joins TRBV5-1 to TRBJ2-3, with 10 positions matching TRBD2. The junction had 13 bases not matched to a gene; V was cut back by 1 base and J by 5 bases. The CDR3 runs 18 residues. CDR1 SGHRS and CDR2 YFSETQ come from the germline V gene. CDR3 DNA: TGCGCCAGCAGCTTGCTGAGCGGGGGGGCCGTAGTAAGAGATACGCAGTATTTT. Encoded protein: CASSLLSGGAVVRDTQYF.

The genes are TRBV5-6 and TRBJ1-1, with 11 bases fitting TRBD1. The CDR3 length is 15 residues. The J segment lost 10 bases and the V segment lost 0 bases, leaving 8 bases of the junction unmatched. Per germline, CDR1 SGHDT and CDR2 YYEEEE. This chain's CDR3 is CASSLGTGGAYRAFF. CDR3 coding DNA: TGTGCCAGCAGCTTGGGGACAGGGGGCGCATATCGAGCTTTCTTT.